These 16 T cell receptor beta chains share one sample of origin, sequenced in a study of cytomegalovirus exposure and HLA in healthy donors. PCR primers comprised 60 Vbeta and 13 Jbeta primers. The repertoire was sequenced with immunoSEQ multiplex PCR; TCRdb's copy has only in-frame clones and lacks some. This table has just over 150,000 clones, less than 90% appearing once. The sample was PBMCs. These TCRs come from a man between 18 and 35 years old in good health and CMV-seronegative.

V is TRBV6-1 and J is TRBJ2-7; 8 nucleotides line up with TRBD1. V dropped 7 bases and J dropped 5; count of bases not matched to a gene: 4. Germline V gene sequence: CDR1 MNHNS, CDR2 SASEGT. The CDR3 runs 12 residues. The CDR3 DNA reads TGTGCCAGCACCGAACAGGGGGACGAGCAGTACTTC. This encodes CASTEQGDEQYF.

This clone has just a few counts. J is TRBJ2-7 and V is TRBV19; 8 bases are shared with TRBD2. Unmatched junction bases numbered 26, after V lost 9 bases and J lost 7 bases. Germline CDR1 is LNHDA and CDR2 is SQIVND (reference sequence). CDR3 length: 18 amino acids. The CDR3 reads CARSSQPQREPSAGEQYF. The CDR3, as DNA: TGTGCCAGATCATCCCAACCCCAGCGGGAGCCTTCGGCAGGGGAGCAGTACTTC.

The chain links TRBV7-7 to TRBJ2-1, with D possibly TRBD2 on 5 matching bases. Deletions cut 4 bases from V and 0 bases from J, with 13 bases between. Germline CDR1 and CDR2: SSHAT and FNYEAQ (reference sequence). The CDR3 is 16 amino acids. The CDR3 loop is CASSSNGVSSYNEQFF. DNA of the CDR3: TGTGCCAGCAGCTCGAACGGGGTGAGCTCCTACAATGAGCAGTTCTTC.

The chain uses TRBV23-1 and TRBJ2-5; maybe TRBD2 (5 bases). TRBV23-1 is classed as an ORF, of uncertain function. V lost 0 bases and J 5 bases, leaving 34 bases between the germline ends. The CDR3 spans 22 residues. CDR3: CASSQSALPLRGWAYPGETQYF. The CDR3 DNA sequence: TGCGCCAGCAGTCAATCGGCCCTGCCTTTACGCGGGTGGGCCTATCCGGGTGAGACCCAGTACTTC.

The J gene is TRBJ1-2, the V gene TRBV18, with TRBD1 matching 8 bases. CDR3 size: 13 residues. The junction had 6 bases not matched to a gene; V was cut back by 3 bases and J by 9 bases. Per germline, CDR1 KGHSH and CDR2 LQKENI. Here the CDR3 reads CASSPGQGYRYTF. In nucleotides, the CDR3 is TGTGCCAGCTCACCCGGACAGGGTTACCGCTACACCTTC.

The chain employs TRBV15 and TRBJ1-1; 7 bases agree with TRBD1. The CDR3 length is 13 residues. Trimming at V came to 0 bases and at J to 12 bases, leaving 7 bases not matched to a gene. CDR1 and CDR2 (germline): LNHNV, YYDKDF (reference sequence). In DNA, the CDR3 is TGTGCCACCAGCAGAGATCCTTACAGGGGATCTTTCTTT. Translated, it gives CATSRDPYRGSFF.

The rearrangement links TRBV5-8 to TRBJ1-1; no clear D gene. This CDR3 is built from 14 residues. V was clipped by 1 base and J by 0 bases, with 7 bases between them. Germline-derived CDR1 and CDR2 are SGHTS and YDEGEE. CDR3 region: CASSLTRMNTEAFF. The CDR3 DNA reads TGTGCCAGCAGCTTGACTAGAATGAACACTGAAGCTTTCTTT.

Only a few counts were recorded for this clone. In nucleotides, the CDR3 is TGCGCCAGCAGCCCGCCTACAGGGGTAGGAGGCTACACCTTC. As protein: CASSPPTGVGGYTF. The rearrangement uses TRBV5-1 and TRBJ1-2; 7 bases are a match to TRBD1. This CDR3 is 14 amino acids long. The germline V gene encodes CDR1 SGHRS and CDR2 YFSETQ. The trim removed 4 bases at V and 8 bases at J, leaving 11 bases unmatched.

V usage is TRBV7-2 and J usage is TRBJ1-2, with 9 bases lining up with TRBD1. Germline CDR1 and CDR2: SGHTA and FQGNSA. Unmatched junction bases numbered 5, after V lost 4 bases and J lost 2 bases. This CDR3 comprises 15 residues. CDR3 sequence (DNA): TGTGCCAGCAGCTCAAGACAGGGGGGAAACTATGGCTACACCTTC. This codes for CASSSRQGGNYGYTF.

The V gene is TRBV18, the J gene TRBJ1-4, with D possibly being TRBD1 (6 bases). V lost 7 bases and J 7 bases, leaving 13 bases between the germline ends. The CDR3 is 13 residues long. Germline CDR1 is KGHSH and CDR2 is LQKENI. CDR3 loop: CASLTGPGEKLFF. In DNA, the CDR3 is TGTGCCAGCTTAACAGGGCCTGGTGAAAAACTGTTTTTT.

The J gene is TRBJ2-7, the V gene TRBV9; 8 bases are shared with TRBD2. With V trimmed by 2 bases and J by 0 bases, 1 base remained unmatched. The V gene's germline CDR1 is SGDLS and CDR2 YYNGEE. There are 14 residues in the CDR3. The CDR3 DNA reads TGTGCCAGCAGCGTCGGGGGGGTCTCCTACGAGCAGTACTTC. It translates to CASSVGGVSYEQYF. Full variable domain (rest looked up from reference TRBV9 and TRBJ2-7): DSGVTQTPKHLITATGQRVTLRCSPRSGDLSVYWYQQSLDQGLQFLIQYYNGEERAKGNILERFSAQQFPDLHSELNLSSLELGDSALYFCASSVGGVSYEQYFGPGTRLTVT.

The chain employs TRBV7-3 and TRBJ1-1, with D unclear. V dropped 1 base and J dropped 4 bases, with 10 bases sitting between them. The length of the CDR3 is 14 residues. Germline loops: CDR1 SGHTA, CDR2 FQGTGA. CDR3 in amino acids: CASSLRVGSTEAFF. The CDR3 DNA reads TGTGCCAGCAGCTTAAGGGTTGGGAGCACTGAAGCTTTCTTT.

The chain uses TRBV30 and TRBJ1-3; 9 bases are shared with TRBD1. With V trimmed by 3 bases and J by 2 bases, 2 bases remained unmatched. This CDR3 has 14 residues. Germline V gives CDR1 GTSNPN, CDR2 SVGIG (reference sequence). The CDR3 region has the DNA TGTGCCTGGAGAACAGGGGGCCCTGGAAACACCATATATTTT. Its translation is CAWRTGGPGNTIYF.

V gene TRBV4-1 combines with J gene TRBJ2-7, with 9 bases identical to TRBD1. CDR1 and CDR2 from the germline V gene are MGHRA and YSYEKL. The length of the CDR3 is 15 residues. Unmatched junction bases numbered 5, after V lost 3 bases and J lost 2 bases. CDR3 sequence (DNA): TGCGCCAGCAGCCATCCGGGACAGGGAACCTACGAGCAGTACTTC. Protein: CASSHPGQGTYEQYF.

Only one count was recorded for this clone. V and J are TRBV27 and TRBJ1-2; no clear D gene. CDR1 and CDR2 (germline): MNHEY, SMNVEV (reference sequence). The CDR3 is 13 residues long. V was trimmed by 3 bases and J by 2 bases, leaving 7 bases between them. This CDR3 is CASSLATNYGYTF. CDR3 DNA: TGTGCCAGCAGTTTGGCAACCAACTATGGCTACACCTTC.

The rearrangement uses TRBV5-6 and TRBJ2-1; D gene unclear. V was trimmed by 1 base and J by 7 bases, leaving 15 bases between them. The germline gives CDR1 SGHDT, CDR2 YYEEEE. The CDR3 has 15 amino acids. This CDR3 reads CASSLSYVESNEQFF. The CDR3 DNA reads TGTGCCAGCAGCTTGTCGTATGTAGAATCAAATGAGCAGTTCTTC.